These T cell receptor beta chains were read from a single sample in a study of Ad26.COV2.S vaccination and SARS-CoV-2 variants. Only in-frame clones appear in the TCRdb table, and some are missing; sequencing was by immunoSEQ multiplex PCR. This table holds about 350,000 clones, more than 85% found once. The sample here was peripheral blood, taken in a trial of Ad26.COV2.S vaccine versus placebo. These receptors all come from a person aged 18-65 years who received the Ad26.COV2.S COVID-19 vaccine or a placebo. Both conserved end residues are part of each CDR3. A D gene is named only where the DNA matches it firmly. Size is stated for part of the rows, as once, few or many counts, or as a class when the clone is expanded.

v_call	clone_size	j_call	d_call	cdr3_nt	cdr3_aa
TRBV6-1	many	TRBJ1-3	.	TGTGCCAGCAGTGAGGCGGAAGACTCTGGAAACACCATATATTTT	CASSEAEDSGNTIYF
TRBV12-3/TRBV12-4	.	TRBJ2-7	.	TGTGCCAGCAGTTCCAGCGGCTACGAGCAGTACTTC	CASSSSGYEQYF
TRBV19	.	TRBJ2-7	TRBD2	TGTGCCAGTAGTATAGGTAGACTAGCGGGAGGTGCCGAGCAGTACTTC	CASSIGRLAGGAEQYF
TRBV7-9	once	TRBJ1-2	.	TGTGCCAGCAGCCCGACGGTCGGTCATGGCTACACCTTC	CASSPTVGHGYTF
TRBV2	.	TRBJ1-3	TRBD1	TGTGCCAGCAGGCCGGGACAGGCAGGAAACACCATATATTTT	CASRPGQAGNTIYF
TRBV7-8	.	TRBJ2-7	.	TGTGCCAGCAGCTTCCCTTTAGGGGGTAGGAGGGAGCAGTACTTC	CASSFPLGGRREQYF
TRBV19	.	TRBJ2-2	.	TGTGCCGCCGGGACGGGAAACACCGGGGAGCTGTTTTTT	CAAGTGNTGELFF
TRBV3-1/TRBV3-2	.	TRBJ2-7	.	TGTGCCAGCAGCCGGACAAGCTACGAGCAGTACTTC	CASSRTSYEQYF
TRBV20-1	.	TRBJ1-1	.	TGCAGTGCTAGTAACGGGGTCATGAACACTGAAGCTTTCTTT	CSASNGVMNTEAFF
TRBV9	.	TRBJ2-3	TRBD2	TGTGCCAGCAGCGTAGGGCCGGGAGGGGACACAGATACGCAGTATTTT	CASSVGPGGDTDTQYF
TRBV11-2	.	TRBJ2-3	TRBD2	TGTGCCAGCAGCTCGCGGGAGGGCGGAGATACGCAGTATTTT	CASSSREGGDTQYF
TRBV7-2	.	TRBJ1-3	TRBD1	TGTGCCAGCAGTATACAGGGGACCTCTGGAAACACCATATATTTT	CASSIQGTSGNTIYF
TRBV6-2/TRBV6-3	.	TRBJ1-2	.	TGTGCCAGCAGTTACGGCTACTATGGCTACACCTTC	CASSYGYYGYTF
TRBV4-1	.	TRBJ1-1	TRBD1	TGCGCCAGCGCAAAAACGCCCGAGACAGGGGCTTCGCATTCGCTCAACACTGAAGCTTTCTTT	CASAKTPETGASHSLNTEAFF